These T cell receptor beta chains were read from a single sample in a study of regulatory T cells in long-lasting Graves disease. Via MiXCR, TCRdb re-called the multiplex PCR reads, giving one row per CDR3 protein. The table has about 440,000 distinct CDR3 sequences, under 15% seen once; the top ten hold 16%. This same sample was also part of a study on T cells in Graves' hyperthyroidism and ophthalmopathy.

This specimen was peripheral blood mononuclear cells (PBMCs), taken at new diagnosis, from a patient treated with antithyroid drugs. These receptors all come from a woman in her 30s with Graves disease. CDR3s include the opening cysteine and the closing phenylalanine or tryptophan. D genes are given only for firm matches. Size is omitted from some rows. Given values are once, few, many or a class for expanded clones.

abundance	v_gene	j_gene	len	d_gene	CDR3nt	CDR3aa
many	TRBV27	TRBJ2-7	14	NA	TGTGCCAGCAGTTTTCGAACGAACTCCTACGAGCAGTACTTC	CASSFRTNSYEQYF
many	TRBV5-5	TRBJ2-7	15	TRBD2	TGTGCCAGCAGCTTGGCTAGCGGGAGATCCTACGAGCAGTACTTC	CASSLASGRSYEQYF
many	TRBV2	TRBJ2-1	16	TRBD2	TGTGCCAGCAGGGGGCTAGCGGCGAAGGCCGGCAATGAGCAGTTCTTC	CASRGLAAKAGNEQFF
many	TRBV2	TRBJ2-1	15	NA	TGTGCCAGCCTTTCGTTGGGGGGGGGCATCAATGAGCAGTTCTTC	CASLSLGGGINEQFF
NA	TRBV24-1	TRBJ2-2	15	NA	TGTGCCACCAGTGAAAGTGGCCTCGGGACCGGGGAGCTGTTTTTT	CATSESGLGTGELFF
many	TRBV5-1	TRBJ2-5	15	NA	TGCGCCAGCAGCTTATCCCAAATCAGGATGGAGACCCAGTACTTC	CASSLSQIRMETQYF
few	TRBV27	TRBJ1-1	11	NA	TGTGCCACCCAACGGAACACTGAAGCTTTCTTT	CATQRNTEAFF
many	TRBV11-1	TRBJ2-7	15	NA	TGTGCCAGCAGCACCCGGACAACCAGGTCGGGAGAGCAGTACTTC	CASSTRTTRSGEQYF
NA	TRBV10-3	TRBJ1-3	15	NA	TGTGCCAGCAGTTACGGGCAGGGCTCTGGAAACACCATATATTTT	CASSYGQGSGNTIYF
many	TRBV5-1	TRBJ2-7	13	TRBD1	TGTGCCAGCAGCGACAGGGGGCGAGGTGAGCAGTACTTC	CASSDRGRGEQYF
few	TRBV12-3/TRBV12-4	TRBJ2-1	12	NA	TGTGCCATCGAGGGGGTACGAAATGAGCAGTTCTTC	CAIEGVRNEQFF
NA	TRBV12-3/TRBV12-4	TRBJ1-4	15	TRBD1	TGTGCCAGCAGTACCTCGGACAGGGGGGGTGAAAAACTGTTTTTT	CASSTSDRGGEKLFF
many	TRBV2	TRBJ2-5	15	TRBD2	TGTGCCAGCAGTGAAGAAACAGCGGGAGTTGAGACCCAGTACTTC	CASSEETAGVETQYF
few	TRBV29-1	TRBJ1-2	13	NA	TGCAGCGTTGGGGACGGGCCTAACTATGGCTACACCTTC	CSVGDGPNYGYTF
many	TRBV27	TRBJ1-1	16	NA	TGTGCCAGCAGTTCGCTATTGACAGCCTCGAACACTGAAGCTTTCTTT	CASSSLLTASNTEAFF
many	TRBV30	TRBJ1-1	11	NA	TGTGCCTGGATTCCGGGGGCTGAAGCTTTCTTT	CAWIPGAEAFF
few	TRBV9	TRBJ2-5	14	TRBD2	TGTGCCAGCAGCGTAGGACTAGCGGAAGAGGCCCAGTACTTC	CASSVGLAEEAQYF
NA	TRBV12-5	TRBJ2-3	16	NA	TGTGCTAGTGGTTTGTTCCTAGTGAAAAGCACAGATACGCAGTATTTT	CASGLFLVKSTDTQYF
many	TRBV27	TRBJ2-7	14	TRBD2	TGTGCCAGCAGCTGGGGGACTACCTCCTACGAGCAGTACTTC	CASSWGTTSYEQYF
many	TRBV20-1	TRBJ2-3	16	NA	TGCAGTGCTAGTCCCGTCGCCGGGAGCGGCGGAGATACGCAGTATTTT	CSASPVAGSGGDTQYF
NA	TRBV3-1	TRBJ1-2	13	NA	TGTGCCAGCAGCCAACGCAGGAACTATGGCTACACCTTC	CASSQRRNYGYTF
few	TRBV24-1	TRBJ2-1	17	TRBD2	TGTGCCACCCCCCGTAGCGGGAGAATATCGGCCTACAATGAGCAGTTCTTC	CATPRSGRISAYNEQFF
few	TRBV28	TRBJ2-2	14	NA	TGTGCCAGCCTACCCCACACGAACACCGGGGAGCTGTTTTTT	CASLPHTNTGELFF
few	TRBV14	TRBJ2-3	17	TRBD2	TGTGCCAGCAGCCGCCGATGGACTAGCGGACCCACAGATACGCAGTATTTT	CASSRRWTSGPTDTQYF
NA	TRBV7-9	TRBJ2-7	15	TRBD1	TGTGCCAGCAGCTTAGGGGACAGGGGCTCCTACGAGCAGTACTTC	CASSLGDRGSYEQYF
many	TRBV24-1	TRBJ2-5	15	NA	TGTGCCACCAGTGAGCCCGGACAGTATCAAGAGACCCAGTACTTC	CATSEPGQYQETQYF
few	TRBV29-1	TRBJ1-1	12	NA	TGCAGCGTTGAAGATCGTGGGGTGGAGGCTTTCTTT	CSVEDRGVEAFF
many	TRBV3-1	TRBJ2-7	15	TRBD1	TGTGCCAGCAGCCAAGCGGCGGCAGGGGGAGACGAGCAGTACTTC	CASSQAAAGGDEQYF
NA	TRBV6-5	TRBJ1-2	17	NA	TGTGCCAGCAGTTACCTCCCATGGGGGGGTTCTAACTATGGCTACACCTTC	CASSYLPWGGSNYGYTF
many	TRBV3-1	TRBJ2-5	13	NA	TGTGCCAGCAGCCAAGACTTAACCCGGACCCAGTACTTC	CASSQDLTRTQYF
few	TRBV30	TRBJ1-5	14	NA	TGTGCCTGGAGTGTAGGGCTAGAGGGGCAGCCCCAGCATTTT	CAWSVGLEGQPQHF
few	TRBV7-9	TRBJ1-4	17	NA	TGTGCCAGCAGCTTAGGGAGGGAGTCTGCAACTAATGAAAAACTGTTTTTT	CASSLGRESATNEKLFF
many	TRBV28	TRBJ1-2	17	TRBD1	TGTGCCAGCAGTTTCCAGACCCGGGACAGGGTGGGCTATGGCTACACCTTC	CASSFQTRDRVGYGYTF
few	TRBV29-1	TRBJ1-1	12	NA	TGCAGCCACCACACAGGGAACCCTGAAGCTTTCTTT	CSHHTGNPEAFF
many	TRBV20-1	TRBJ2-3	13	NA	TGCAGTGCTAGAAGGGCAGACACAGATACGCAGTATTTT	CSARRADTDTQYF
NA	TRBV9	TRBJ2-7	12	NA	TGTGCCAGCAGCACCCCCGAGAGCGAGCAGTACTTC	CASSTPESEQYF
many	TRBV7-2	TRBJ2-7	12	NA	TGTGCCAGCAGCCCGATAACCTACGAGCAGTACTTC	CASSPITYEQYF
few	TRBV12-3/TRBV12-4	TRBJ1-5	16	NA	TGTGCCAGCACCCTGACGGGGGGAGGGAAGAGACAGCCCCAGCATTTT	CASTLTGGGKRQPQHF
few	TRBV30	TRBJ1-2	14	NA	TGTGCCTGGAGGGCCCTTGGCAGCAACTATGGCTACACCTTC	CAWRALGSNYGYTF
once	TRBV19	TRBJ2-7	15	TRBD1	TGTGCCAGTAGTATAGTCACAGGGGGCTCCTACGAGCAGTACTTC	CASSIVTGGSYEQYF
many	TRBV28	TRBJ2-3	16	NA	TGTGCCAGCAGTACGATAGGGGTGGGCAACACAGATACGCAGTATTTT	CASSTIGVGNTDTQYF
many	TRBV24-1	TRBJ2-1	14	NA	TGTGCCACCAGTGCCCTGACTAGCTACAATGAGCAGTTCTTC	CATSALTSYNEQFF
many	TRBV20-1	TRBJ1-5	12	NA	TGCAGTCAGGGTAGGGGCAATCAGCCCCAGCATTTT	CSQGRGNQPQHF
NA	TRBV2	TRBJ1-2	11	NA	TGTGCCAGCAGTGGAGGCCCTGGCTACACCTTC	CASSGGPGYTF
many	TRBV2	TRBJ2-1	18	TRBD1	TGTGCCAGCAGTGAAGAAGGGGGGGCCCGGGACAGGGGCATTAAGCAGTTCTTC	CASSEEGGARDRGIKQFF
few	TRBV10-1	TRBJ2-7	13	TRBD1	TGCGCCAGCAGTGAGGGGGGACAGGACGAGCAGTACTTC	CASSEGGQDEQYF
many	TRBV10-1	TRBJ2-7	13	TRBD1	TGCGCCAGCGCCCGGGACAGGGGATACGAGCAGTACTTC	CASARDRGYEQYF
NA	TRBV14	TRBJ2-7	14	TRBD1	TGTGCCAGCAGCCAAGTGACAGGGCTATACGAGCAGTACTTC	CASSQVTGLYEQYF
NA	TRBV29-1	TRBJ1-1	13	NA	TGCAGCGTTGTAGGAAACCCTGGGACTGAAGCTTTCTTT	CSVVGNPGTEAFF
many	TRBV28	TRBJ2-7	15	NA	TGTGCCAGCAGTTTCGAGGGGCGATCCCCCTACGAGCAGTACTTC	CASSFEGRSPYEQYF
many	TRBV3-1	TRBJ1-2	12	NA	TGTGCCAGCAGCCTCGCGGAAGTGGGCTACACCTTC	CASSLAEVGYTF
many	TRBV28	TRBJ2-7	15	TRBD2	TGTGCCAGCAGCACGGGACTAGCGGAATACTACGAGCAGTACTTC	CASSTGLAEYYEQYF
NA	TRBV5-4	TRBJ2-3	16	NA	TGTGCCAGCAGCCCTCGGACAGCTACTAGCACAGATACGCAGTATTTT	CASSPRTATSTDTQYF
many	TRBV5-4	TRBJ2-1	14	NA	TGTGCCAGCAGCAAGGGACTTACCTTGGGTGAGCAGTTCTTC	CASSKGLTLGEQFF
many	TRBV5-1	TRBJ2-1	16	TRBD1	TGCGCCAGCAGATCCCCGCGACAGGGCTCCTACAATGAGCAGTTCTTC	CASRSPRQGSYNEQFF
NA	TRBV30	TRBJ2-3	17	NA	TGTGCCTGGAGTCCCCGAGGTGAGGGGCTAAGCACAGATACGCAGTATTTT	CAWSPRGEGLSTDTQYF
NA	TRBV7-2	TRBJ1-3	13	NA	TGTGCCAGCAGCCGGGACCGTGTGAACACCATATATTTT	CASSRDRVNTIYF
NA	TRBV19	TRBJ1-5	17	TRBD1	TGTGCCAGTAAATTTCGGCAGGGCCAGGGGGGCAATCAGCCCCAGCATTTT	CASKFRQGQGGNQPQHF
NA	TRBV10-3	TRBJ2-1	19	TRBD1	TGTGCCATCAGCTCTCGCCTCTCGGGACAGGGGGGATCTTACAATGAGCAGTTCTTC	CAISSRLSGQGGSYNEQFF
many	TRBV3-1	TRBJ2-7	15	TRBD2	TGTGCCAGCAGCCAAGATTGGGCGGGAGGGCTCGAGCAGTACTTC	CASSQDWAGGLEQYF